Listed below are T cell receptor beta chains from one sample, sequenced in a study of blood T cell repertoires in COVID-19. The protocol was immunoSEQ multiplex PCR, while the TCRdb copy is restricted to in-frame clones and leaves out a portion. The sample shows 140,000 to 150,000 clones, under 90% of them seen only once. The sequenced material came from peripheral blood. The receptors originated from a human donor in a cohort sampled during active COVID-19. CDR3s include the opening cysteine and the closing phenylalanine or tryptophan. D genes are given only for firm matches. Expanded clones are given a class, and other clones once, few, many or no size at all.

j_call v_call d_call clone_size cdr3_nt cdr3_aa
TRBJ2-2 TRBV10-1 - once TGCGCCAGCAGCAACAGGACCTCGAACACCGGGGAGCTGTTTTTT CASSNRTSNTGELFF
TRBJ2-3 TRBV3-1/TRBV3-2 TRBD2 - TGTGCCAGCAGCCAAGGGAGCGGGAGTACAGATACGCAGTATTTT CASSQGSGSTDTQYF
TRBJ1-1 TRBV7-3 TRBD1 - TGTGCCAGCAGCTTAGGACAGGGAATCTCCGGAGCTTTCTTT CASSLGQGISGAFF
TRBJ2-1 TRBV18 TRBD2 - TGTGCCAGCTCGCCCGGGACTAGCGTCAATGAGCAGTTCTTC CASSPGTSVNEQFF
TRBJ2-1 TRBV19 TRBD1 few TGTGCCAGTGAAGGAAGGAATACAGGGGCCTTTGAGCAGTTCTTC CASEGRNTGAFEQFF
TRBJ2-3 TRBV5-1 TRBD1 - TGCGCCAGCAGAAGCTACCGGGACAGGGACACAGATACGCAGTATTTT CASRSYRDRDTDTQYF
TRBJ2-2 TRBV5-8 - - TGTGCCAGCAGCTTGGACAGGGCCGGGGAGCTGTTTTTT CASSLDRAGELFF
TRBJ2-1 TRBV19 - once TGTGCCAGTAGTTCCCTAGCCGGGTCCTACAATGAGCAGTTCTTC CASSSLAGSYNEQFF
TRBJ2-3 TRBV11-3 - - TGTGCCAGCAGCTTAGTAGGGGGTTCAGGAGATACGCAGTATTTT CASSLVGGSGDTQYF
TRBJ1-5 TRBV7-9 - - TGTGCCAGCAGCTTGGAGGGGCAGCCCCAGCATTTT CASSLEGQPQHF
TRBJ1-1 TRBV3-1/TRBV3-2 TRBD1 once TGTGCCAGCAGCCAGTCCGGGACAGTGACTGAAGCTTTCTTT CASSQSGTVTEAFF
TRBJ1-5 TRBV7-9 - - TGTGCCAGCAGCCCGGGGGGGAGCAATCAGCCCCAGCATTTT CASSPGGSNQPQHF
TRBJ1-5 TRBV27 TRBD1 - TGTGCCAGCAGTGGACAGGGGGGCAATCAGCCCCAGCATTTT CASSGQGGNQPQHF
TRBJ1-6 TRBV18 TRBD1 - TGTGCCAGCTCACCAAGCCAGGGGGTTAGCGCTAATTCACCCCTCCACTTT CASSPSQGVSANSPLHF
TRBJ2-5 TRBV11-3 TRBD2 - TGTGCCAGCAGCCCGGGACTAGCGGAAGAAGAGACCCAGTACTTC CASSPGLAEEETQYF
TRBJ2-1 TRBV19 TRBD2 - TGTGCCAGTAGTATACGCACACTAGCGGGGGGGCCGGGTGAGCAGTTCTTC CASSIRTLAGGPGEQFF
TRBJ2-5 TRBV4-1 - - TGCGCCAGCAGCATCACCGGAGTCCAAGAGACCCAGTACTTC CASSITGVQETQYF
TRBJ2-5 TRBV11-3 TRBD1 - TGTGCCAGCAGCTTAGATCTAAGGACAGGGGGCTGGGAGACCCAGTACTTC CASSLDLRTGGWETQYF
TRBJ2-7 TRBV11-2 TRBD2 - TGTGCCAGCAGCTTAGACGGCGGGGGGTCCGACTACGAGCAGTACTTC CASSLDGGGSDYEQYF
TRBJ2-3 TRBV15 TRBD1 - TGTGCCACCAGCAGAGAGGACAGGGGTTCAGATACGCAGTATTTT CATSREDRGSDTQYF
TRBJ1-3 TRBV27 - - TGTGCCAGCAGTTTAGGGGCCGGAGCTGGAAACACCATATATTTT CASSLGAGAGNTIYF
TRBJ1-1 TRBV18 TRBD1 - TGTGCCAGCTCACCCCTGGGACAGGGGAACACTGAAGCTTTCTTT CASSPLGQGNTEAFF
TRBJ2-1 TRBV29-1 TRBD1 - TGCAGCGTCGTTCAGGGGGCGGTCAATGAGCAGTTCTTC CSVVQGAVNEQFF
TRBJ2-1 TRBV11-2 - - TGTGCCAGCAGCTTTACCGGGACTTCCGAATACAATGAGCAGTTCTTC CASSFTGTSEYNEQFF
TRBJ2-5 TRBV19 - - TGTGCCAGTAGTCTTCGTTCCGGAGAGACCCAGTACTTC CASSLRSGETQYF
TRBJ1-5 TRBV7-9 - - TGTGCCAGCAGCTTAGAACTCGGGAAACCCGAGATCAATCAGCCCCAGCATTTT CASSLELGKPEINQPQHF
TRBJ1-5 TRBV6-2/TRBV6-3 TRBD1 - TGTGCCAGCAGTCGGCAGGGGGCTTGGCAGCCCCAGCATTTT CASSRQGAWQPQHF
TRBJ1-6 TRBV18 - few TGTGCCAGCTCGCAGGCCGGGGGGGATTCACCCCTCCACTTT CASSQAGGDSPLHF
TRBJ2-1 TRBV3-1/TRBV3-2 - - TGTGCCAGCAGCCAACCTTTTACTTTTGTCTACAATGAGCAGTTCTTC CASSQPFTFVYNEQFF
TRBJ2-7 TRBV7-2 TRBD2 - TGTGCCAGCAGCCCAAGGGGGACTAGCGGGGATTTCGAGCAGTACTTC CASSPRGTSGDFEQYF